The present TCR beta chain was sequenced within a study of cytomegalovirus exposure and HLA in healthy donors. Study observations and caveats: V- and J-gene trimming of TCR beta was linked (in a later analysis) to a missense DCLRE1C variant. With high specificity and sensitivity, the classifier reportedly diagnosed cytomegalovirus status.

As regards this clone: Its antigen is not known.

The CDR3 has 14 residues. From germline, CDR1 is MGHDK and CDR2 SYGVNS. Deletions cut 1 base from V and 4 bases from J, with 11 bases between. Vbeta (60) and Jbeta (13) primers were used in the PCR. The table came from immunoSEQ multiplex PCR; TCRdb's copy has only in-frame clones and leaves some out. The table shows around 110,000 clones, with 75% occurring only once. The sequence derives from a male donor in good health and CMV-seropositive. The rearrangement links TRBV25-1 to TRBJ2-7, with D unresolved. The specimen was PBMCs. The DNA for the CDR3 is TGTGCCAGCAGTGAATCTGGGTTCGGGTACGAGCAGTACTTC. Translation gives CASSESGFGYEQYF.